This TCR beta chain came from a study of breast tumors, draining lymph nodes, adjacent tissues. TCRdb reprocessed the multiplex PCR reads with MiXCR, giving one entry per CDR3 protein. The table lists approximately 130,000 distinct CDR3 sequences, approximately 21% of them singletons. Samples came from axillary lymph nodes draining the breast cancer. The study's findings and limits: Luminal-like breast cancer showed significantly higher tumor–nontumor repertoire similarity than basal-like. The data were judged consistent with most tumor T cells coming from lymph node and expanding in tumor. Tumor TCR diversity was below lymph nodes but above nontumor tissue. The lymph node origin of tumor T cells was framed as consistent with a hypothesis, not demonstrated.

The CDR3 loop spans 14 amino acids. V lost 5 bases and J 2 bases, leaving 11 bases between the germline ends. Looked up from germline, CDR1 is SGHRS and CDR2 is YFSETQ. Comment on this clonotype: Its antigen remains unidentified. A much larger clonotype is one base distant, so this may be a read error.

The chain carries TRBV5-1 and TRBJ1-3, with a tentative D call TRBD1 (5 bases). Sequencing used axillary lymph node tissue. The TCR comes from a female donor with breast cancer. Some clones in this sample may be carry-over from other donors' samples. The CDR3 loop is CASRDSAPGNTIYF. In DNA, the CDR3 is TGCGCCAGCAGAGACAGTGCTCCTGGAAACACCATATATTTT.